This T cell receptor (beta chain) comes out of a study of graft-versus-host responses after intestinal transplantation. Study details: Each patient got anti-thymocyte globulin induction, then tacrolimus and steroids for two to four years.

The method was immunoSEQ multiplex PCR; TCRdb's version includes in-frame clones alone and lacks a portion of them. Of about 82,000 clones listed, 90% to 95% are singletons. As to this clone: The target antigen is unknown.

The V gene's germline CDR1 is MNHEY and CDR2 SMNVEV (reference sequence). The ends were cut back, 5 bases at V and 1 base at J, with 11 bases in the middle. This CDR3 is 14 amino acids long. The receptor's source is a human donor who received an intestinal transplant. Sequences were derived from unstimulated CD4+ T cells sorted from spleen or lymph node cells, sampled before intestinal transplant. The V call is TRBV27, the J call TRBJ1-1; maybe TRBD1 (6 bases). The CDR3 reads CASSPQQGNTEAFF. CDR3 sequence (DNA): TGTGCCAGCAGTCCCCAACAGGGGAACACTGAAGCTTTCTTT.